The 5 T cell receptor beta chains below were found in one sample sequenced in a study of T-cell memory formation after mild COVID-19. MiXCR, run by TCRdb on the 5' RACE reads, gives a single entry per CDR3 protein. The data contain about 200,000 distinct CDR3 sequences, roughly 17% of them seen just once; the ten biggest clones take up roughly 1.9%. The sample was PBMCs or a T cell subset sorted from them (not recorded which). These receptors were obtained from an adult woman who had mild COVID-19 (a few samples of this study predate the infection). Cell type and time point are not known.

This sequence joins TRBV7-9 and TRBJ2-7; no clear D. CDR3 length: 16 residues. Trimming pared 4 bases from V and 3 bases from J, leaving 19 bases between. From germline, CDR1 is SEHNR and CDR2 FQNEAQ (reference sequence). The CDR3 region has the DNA TGTGCCAGCAGCTCGGGTTTGACTGGCACCCGCTACGAGCAGTACTTC. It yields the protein CASSSGLTGTRYEQYF.

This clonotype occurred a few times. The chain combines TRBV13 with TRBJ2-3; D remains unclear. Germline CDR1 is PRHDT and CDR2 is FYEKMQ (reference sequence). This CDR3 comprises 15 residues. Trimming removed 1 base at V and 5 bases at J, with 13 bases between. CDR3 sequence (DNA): TGTGCCAGCAGCTTAGTCCGACAAGGTCGAGATACGCAGTATTTT. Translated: CASSLVRQGRDTQYF.

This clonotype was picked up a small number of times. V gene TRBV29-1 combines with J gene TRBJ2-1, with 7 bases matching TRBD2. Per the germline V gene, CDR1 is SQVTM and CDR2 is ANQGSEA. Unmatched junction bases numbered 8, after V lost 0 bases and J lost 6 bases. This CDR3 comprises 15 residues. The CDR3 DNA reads TGCAGCGTTGAAGATGGGGGGGAGTCAGGCAATGAGCAGTTCTTC. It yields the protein CSVEDGGESGNEQFF.

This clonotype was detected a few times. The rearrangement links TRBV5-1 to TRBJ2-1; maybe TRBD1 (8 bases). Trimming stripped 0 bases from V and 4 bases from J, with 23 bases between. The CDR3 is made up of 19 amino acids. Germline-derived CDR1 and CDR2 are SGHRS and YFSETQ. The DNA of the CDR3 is TGCGCCAGCAGCTTGGTGGGGACTAAACTTCAGGGGGCTTACAATGAGCAGTTCTTC. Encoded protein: CASSLVGTKLQGAYNEQFF.

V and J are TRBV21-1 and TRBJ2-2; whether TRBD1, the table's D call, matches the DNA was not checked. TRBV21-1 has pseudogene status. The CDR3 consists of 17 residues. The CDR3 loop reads CASSKEWPGGDTGELFF. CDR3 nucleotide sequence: TGTGCCAGCAGCAAAGAATGGCCAGGGGGCGACACCGGGGAGCTGTTTTTT.